The rows below give T cell receptor beta chains drawn from one sample of a study of beta chain features in type 1 diabetes. Clones were sequenced by immunoSEQ multiplex PCR, and TCRdb holds only the in-frame ones, with some missing. In the table there are over 150,000 clones, approximately 10% of which are singletons. Source material: central memory CD4+ T cells from blood. These receptors were obtained from a man aged 30 to 39 with type 1 diabetes. Both conserved end residues are part of each CDR3.

v_call cdr3_aa
TRBV28 CASSLSRGLAGDTQYF
TRBV29-1 CSVELDRGSEQYF
TRBV28 CASTRQVGNEQFF
TRBV1 CTSSLGRLCTSRANVLTF
TRBV28 CASSSGQGAQETQYF
TRBV4-2 CASSQQTGRALYNEQFF
TRBV9 CASSVEAGEGYGYTF
TRBV7-2 CASSHHPGQGALEQYF
TRBV28 CASSGQGFKFF
TRBV6-6 CASSQQGSNQPQHF
TRBV7-3 CASSSSGLSGETQYF
TRBV30 CAWSKLAGINEQFF
TRBV4-2 CASSQDPGRSSYNEQFF
TRBV18 CASSPGAQTGELFF
TRBV11-2 CASSLTHSGYEQYF
TRBV5-6 CASSLVYNEQFF
TRBV28 CASSPNYGDTQYF
TRBV5-6 CASSRREGLSYEQYF
TRBV2 CASRKLAGVGNEQFF
TRBV10-3 CAISEGLAINTGELFF
TRBV21-1 CASSTRGDRGTYEQYF
TRBV7-9 CASSPRGGTYNEQFF
TRBV6-5 CASRFGSQDTQYF
TRBV23-1 CASSQSGTTNSYNEQFF
TRBV11-2 CASSPRRGNTIYF
TRBV20-1 CTSGQSEAFF
TRBV2 CASGDPGTIYEQYF
TRBV4-1 CASSQDHPRGEQFF
TRBV5-6 CASSFAGQGFNYGYTF
TRBV5-4 CASSLDRGDYTF
TRBV30 CAWGRTGFSGNTIYF
TRBV29-1 CSVEDSLLKNIQYF